These 26 T cell receptor beta chains were sequenced from one sample in a study of OX40 agonist ivuxolimab in advanced cancers. Clones were sequenced by immunoSEQ multiplex PCR, and TCRdb holds only the in-frame ones, with some missing. The sample consists of 90,000 to 150,000 clones, roughly nine tenths of them appearing once. Here the sequenced sample was CD4+ or CD8+ T cells sorted from blood, taken in a trial of the OX40 agonist ivuxolimab. The receptors were sampled from an adult with an advanced solid tumor such as melanoma, head and neck, liver or kidney cancer.

This clone came up once. This chain joins TRBV5-5 and TRBJ2-7; perhaps TRBD1 as D (6 bases). The CDR3 is 15 amino acids. The V end was cut by 0 bases, the J end by 0 bases, with 10 bases between. Germline lookup yields CDR1 SGHKS and CDR2 YYEKEE (reference sequence). CDR3 loop: CASSLGTVSSYEQYF. DNA of the CDR3: TGTGCCAGCAGCTTGGGGACAGTCAGCTCCTACGAGCAGTACTTC. The variable domain in full, with the rest retrieved from reference TRBV5-5 and TRBJ2-7, is DAGVTQSPTHLIKTRGQQVTLRCSPISGHKSVSWYQQVLGQGPQFIFQYYEKEERGRGNFPDRFSARQFPNYSSELNVNALLLGDSALYLCASSLGTVSSYEQYFGPGTRLTVT.

This chain uses TRBV2 with TRBJ2-5; 8 bases align to TRBD2. This CDR3 spans 13 amino acids. V lost 9 bases, J lost 4 bases, and 7 bases stayed unmatched. Germline loops: CDR1 SNHLY, CDR2 FYNNEI. CDR3 in amino acids: CASGLAGIETQYF. For the CDR3, the DNA is TGTGCCAGTGGGCTAGCGGGCATAGAGACCCAGTACTTC.

The genes are TRBV7-6 and TRBJ2-7; tentative D call: TRBD1 (6 bases). The CDR3 contains 16 residues. Germline values: CDR1 SGHVS, CDR2 FNYEAQ. V dropped 2 bases and J dropped 0 bases, with 14 bases sitting between them. CDR3 amino acids: CASSLIQGSRSYEQYF. CDR3 in DNA: TGTGCCAGCAGCTTAATCCAGGGGTCCCGCTCCTACGAGCAGTACTTC.

This rearrangement joins TRBV28 to TRBJ2-1; no firm D call. This CDR3 comprises 14 residues. Germline lookup yields CDR1 MDHEN and CDR2 SYDVKM. V lost 6 bases, J lost 6 bases, and 15 bases lay in between. For the CDR3, the DNA is TGTGCCAGCAGACCGGCCTCTGCACCCAATGAGCAGTTCTTC. Translation: CASRPASAPNEQFF.

The chain links TRBV19 to TRBJ1-2, with D possibly matching TRBD1 (6 bases). CDR1 is LNHDA and CDR2 is SQIVND in the germline V gene (reference sequence). With 8 bases removed from V and 5 bases from J, the gap between germline ends came to 18 bases. The CDR3 totals 14 residues. The CDR3 DNA reads as TGTGCCAGTCGACAGGTCGCGGTGAATTATGGCTACACCTTC. It specifies CASRQVAVNYGYTF. Full variable domain (remainder filled in from reference TRBV19 and TRBJ1-2): DGGITQSPKYLFRKEGQNVTLSCEQNLNHDAMYWYRQDPGQGLRLIYYSQIVNDFQKGDIAEGYSVSREKKESFPLTVTSAQKNPTAFYLCASRQVAVNYGYTFGSGTRLTVV.

The chain is built from TRBV6-4 and TRBJ1-1; D is unclear. This CDR3 region has 13 residues. The V end lost 3 bases, the J end lost 1 base, and 6 bases lay between the germline ends. Per germline, CDR1 MRHNA and CDR2 SNTAGT. CDR3 amino acids: CASSERGNTEAFF. DNA for the CDR3: TGTGCCAGCAGTGAAAGAGGGAACACTGAAGCTTTCTTT.

This clone has just a few counts. The chain uses TRBV7-3 and TRBJ2-2; D could derive from TRBD1 or TRBD2 (6 bases each). This CDR3 has 14 amino acids. Per germline, CDR1 SGHTA and CDR2 FQGTGA. Trimming cost V 7 bases and J 7 bases, with 16 bases left between them. CDR3 region: CASTQPGANGELFF. As DNA, the CDR3 is TGTGCCAGCACCCAACCGGGGGCGAACGGGGAGCTGTTTTTT.

This clone was found a few times. V is TRBV6-6 and J is TRBJ1-5; D gene uncertain. Germline CDR1 reads MNHNY; CDR2 reads SVGAGI (reference sequence). V was shortened by 4 bases and J by 6 bases, with 10 bases between the two germline ends. The CDR3 is 13 residues long. The CDR3: CASSSSLGQPQHF. The CDR3, as DNA: TGTGCCAGCAGTTCCTCGTTGGGTCAGCCCCAGCATTTT.

This chain joins TRBV2 and TRBJ2-5, with D unresolved. The CDR3 covers 12 residues. Trimming shortened V by 5 bases and J by 5 bases, and 9 bases separated the two germline ends. CDR1 and CDR2 from the germline V gene are SNHLY and FYNNEI. The CDR3 DNA is TGTGCCAGCAGTACTCAAAAGGAGACCCAGTACTTC. This gives the protein CASSTQKETQYF. Full variable domain (rest looked up from reference TRBV2 and TRBJ2-5): EPEVTQTPSHQVTQMGQEVILRCVPISNHLYFYWYRQILGQKVEFLVSFYNNEISEKSEIFDDQFSVERPDGSNFTLKIRSTKLEDSAMYFCASSTQKETQYFGPGTRLLVL.

This sequence joins TRBV19 and TRBJ1-5, with 7 bases fitting TRBD1. The CDR3 loop spans 14 amino acids. V dropped 5 bases and J dropped 2; count of bases not matched to a gene: 3. CDR1 is LNHDA, CDR2 SQIVND, per germline (reference sequence). CDR3 sequence (DNA): TGTGCCAGTAGTTCAGGGGGAGGCAATCAGCCCCAGCATTTT. Its translation: CASSSGGGNQPQHF.

This clone appeared a few times. V gene TRBV30 combines with J gene TRBJ1-5; D is uncertain. This CDR3 contains 13 residues. Germline CDR1 is GTSNPN and CDR2 is SVGIG (reference sequence). Trimming took off 0 bases at V and 1 base at J, with 4 bases between the two ends. CDR3 sequence (DNA): TGTGCCTGGAGTGTGAGGAGCAATCAGCCCCAGCATTTT. It specifies CAWSVRSNQPQHF.

The V call is TRBV6-1, the J call TRBJ1-5, with TRBD1 matching over 7 bases. The V gene's germline CDR1 is MNHNS and CDR2 SASEGT. The CDR3 sequence is 13 residues long. After removal of 8 bases from V and 4 bases from J, the junction contained 5 bases not matched to a gene. CDR3: CASQTGVNQPQHF. CDR3 DNA: TGTGCCAGCCAAACAGGGGTAAATCAGCCCCAGCATTTT.

The V call is TRBV6-1, the J call TRBJ1-1, with a possible D match to TRBD1 (5 bases). The CDR3 has 14 residues. Deletions cut 2 bases from V and 1 base from J, with 8 bases between. Germline values: CDR1 MNHNS, CDR2 SASEGT. The CDR3 nucleotides read TGTGCCAGCAGTGAACAGGGTACGAACACTGAAGCTTTCTTT. Its protein product is CASSEQGTNTEAFF.

The genes are TRBV9 and TRBJ2-1; either TRBD1 or TRBD2 may supply D (6 bases each). Germline lookup yields CDR1 SGDLS and CDR2 YYNGEE. The CDR3 runs to 17 residues. V dropped 2 bases and J dropped 0 bases, with 15 bases sitting between them. Written as DNA, the CDR3 is TGTGCCAGCAGCGTTGGGGGCGGGGTAAGCTCCTACAATGAGCAGTTCTTC. It specifies CASSVGGGVSSYNEQFF.

The chain uses TRBV9 and TRBJ2-7; D perhaps matches TRBD2 (6 bases). The CDR3 is made up of 16 amino acids. V gave up 3 bases and J gave up 7 bases, with 23 bases separating them. Germline CDR1 is SGDLS and CDR2 is YYNGEE. The CDR3 reads CASSAPRLAPRGEQYF. CDR3 DNA: TGTGCCAGCAGCGCCCCCCGACTGGCGCCCCGGGGGGAGCAGTACTTC.

The J gene is TRBJ2-2, the V gene TRBV7-8, with 8 bases identical to TRBD2. The ends lost 5 bases at V and 4 bases at J; junction bases unmatched: 6. The CDR3 sequence is 15 residues long. The germline V gene encodes CDR1 SGHVS and CDR2 FQNEAQ. The CDR3 spells CASSPGGAGTGELFF. CDR3 nucleotides: TGTGCCAGCAGCCCCGGGGGGGCGGGCACCGGGGAGCTGTTTTTT.

This CDR3 reads CASSRDSNTEAFF. In DNA, the CDR3 is TGTGCCAGCAGCCGGGACAGTAACACTGAAGCTTTCTTT. The V and J genes are TRBV7-2 and TRBJ1-1; 7 bases line up with TRBD1. This CDR3 is 13 amino acids long. The V segment lost 5 bases and the J segment 2 bases; nucleotides outside the gene matches: 2. The germline V gene has CDR1 SGHTA and CDR2 FQGNSA.

The chain has TRBV28 and TRBJ1-2, with TRBD1 matching over 7 bases. V lost 11 bases and J lost 4; bases outside the gene matches: 13. The CDR3 spans 14 residues. CDR1 and CDR2 from the germline V gene are MDHEN and SYDVKM. CDR3 DNA: TGTGCCGCTGAACCGGGACAGAGCTCCTATGGCTACACCTTC. Residues: CAAEPGQSSYGYTF.

V usage is TRBV5-6 and J usage is TRBJ1-6; D gene unclear. V lost 3 bases, J lost 9 bases, and 7 bases lay in between. Germline V gene sequence: CDR1 SGHDT, CDR2 YYEEEE. The CDR3 covers 12 residues. The CDR3 DNA follows: TGTGCCAGCAGCTCCGGAGTTTCACCCCTCCACTTT. Translated: CASSSGVSPLHF.

The sample holds a few counts of this clone. This rearrangement joins TRBV11-2 to TRBJ1-2; 9 nucleotides line up with TRBD1. The trim removed 2 bases at V and 5 bases at J, leaving 3 bases unmatched. The CDR3 has 14 amino acids. The germline CDR1 and CDR2 sequences are SGHAT and FQNNGV. This CDR3 reads CASSLQGQGYGYTF. Written as DNA, the CDR3 is TGTGCCAGCAGCTTACAGGGACAGGGATATGGCTACACCTTC.

The V gene is TRBV18, the J gene TRBJ2-7; D unclear. The CDR3 totals 13 residues. CDR1 is KGHSH, CDR2 LQKENI, per germline. V lost 0 bases and J 5 bases, leaving 8 bases between the germline ends. The CDR3 reads CASSPPVPHEQYF. Here the CDR3 DNA reads TGTGCCAGCTCACCACCGGTTCCCCACGAGCAGTACTTC.

The J gene is TRBJ1-2, the V gene TRBV30; possible D gene TRBD1, 5 bases. With 4 bases removed from V and 3 bases from J, the gap between germline ends came to 12 bases. From germline, CDR1 is GTSNPN and CDR2 SVGIG (reference sequence). The CDR3 length is 13 residues. The CDR3 spells CAWMRGADYGYTF. CDR3 bases: TGTGCCTGGATGAGAGGGGCGGACTATGGCTACACCTTC.

The chain carries TRBV7-9 and TRBJ2-3; D is unresolved. CDR1 is SEHNR and CDR2 is FQNEAQ in the germline V gene (reference sequence). V was clipped by 3 bases and J by 0 bases, with 4 bases between them. The CDR3 is 13 residues long. The CDR3 spells CASSFQSTDTQYF. DNA for the CDR3: TGTGCCAGCAGCTTTCAAAGCACAGATACGCAGTATTTT.

The chain carries TRBV6-5 and TRBJ2-5; 7 bases agree with TRBD1. V was pared by 2 bases and J by 5 bases, with 8 bases of the junction left unmatched. Germline-derived CDR1 and CDR2 are MNHEY and SVGAGI. CDR3 length: 15 amino acids. For the CDR3, the DNA is TGTGCCAGCAGTTACGCCGGACAGGTTAGGGAGACCCAGTACTTC. It codes for CASSYAGQVRETQYF.

This clone was found once. The chain employs TRBV9 and TRBJ2-7, with D possibly called TRBD1 or TRBD2 (7 bases each). The germline V gene encodes CDR1 SGDLS and CDR2 YYNGEE. CDR3 length equals 16 residues. V lost 0 bases and J 2 bases, leaving 15 bases between the germline ends. The CDR3 region is CASSVEGASGAYEQYF. The CDR3 nucleotides read TGTGCCAGCAGCGTAGAGGGGGCTAGCGGCGCCTACGAGCAGTACTTC.

The chain couples TRBV5-1 to TRBJ2-5; TRBD2 aligns across 8 bases. CDR3 length equals 16 residues. V was clipped by 4 bases and J by 2 bases; unmatched bases: 10. Germline loops: CDR1 SGHRS, CDR2 YFSETQ. The CDR3 DNA sequence: TGCGCCAGCAGCCCCGGGGGGGGGAACGTACAAGAGACCCAGTACTTC. Its protein is CASSPGGGNVQETQYF.